These 22 T cell receptor beta chains were sequenced from one sample in a study of post-analysis software for immune sequencing data. Study-wide results and caveats: A few TRBV segments (TRBV5-6, TRBV5-1 and TRBV20-1 among them) occurred more frequently in patients than in controls.

Their antigens remain unidentified. Libraries were made from TCR beta cDNA, and they carried unique molecular identifiers. In TCRdb, the PCR reads were re-called with MiXCR into one record per CDR3 protein. The sample consists of 380,000 or so distinct CDR3 sequences, less than 40% of them appearing once. Sequenced material: blood. All receptors come from a girl between 5 and 17 years old with multiple sclerosis.

The gene calls are TRBV3-1 and TRBJ2-5; 8 bases match TRBD2. The V and J ends lost 4 bases and 2 bases, in that order; junction bases with no gene match: 6. Germline CDR1 reads LGHDT; CDR2 reads YNNKEL (reference sequence). The CDR3 is 15 residues long. CDR3 bases: TGTGCCAGCAGCCGCCCTGGCGGGGGGCAAGAGACCCAGTACTTC. Protein product: CASSRPGGGQETQYF.

This clonotype was seen repeatedly, ten times or more. The V call is TRBV7-6, the J call TRBJ2-3, with 7 bases lining up with TRBD1. V gave up 3 bases and J gave up 3 bases; unmatched junction bases: 9. CDR3 length equals 16 residues. Germline V gene lookup returns CDR1 SGHVS and CDR2 FNYEAQ. The CDR3 nucleotides are TGTGCCAGCAGCTTGCACAGACAGGGCTGGACAGATACGCAGTATTTT. Protein product: CASSLHRQGWTDTQYF.

The rearrangement uses TRBV9 and TRBJ2-7; D is unclear. V lost 1 base and J lost 7, with 12 bases in between. Germline V gives CDR1 SGDLS, CDR2 YYNGEE. The CDR3 loop spans 13 amino acids. DNA for the CDR3: TGTGCCAGCAGCGTATCCAGGTTTGGAGAGCAGTACTTC. Translating gives CASSVSRFGEQYF.

This clonotype was picked up many times. The CDR3 DNA follows: TGTGCCAGCAGTTCGGGACAAACTGGGGCCAACGTCCTGACTTTC. Translation: CASSSGQTGANVLTF. The chain uses TRBV6-1 and TRBJ2-6; possibly TRBD1 for D (6 bases). Trimming cost V 5 bases and J 2 bases, with 10 bases left between them. Germline CDR1 is MNHNS and CDR2 is SASEGT. This CDR3 has 15 residues.

The chain carries TRBV7-2 and TRBJ1-1, with 7 bases matching TRBD1. Germline V gives CDR1 SGHTA, CDR2 FQGNSA. The V and J ends lost 1 base and 11 bases, in that order; junction bases with no gene match: 7. This CDR3 has 13 amino acids. As DNA, the CDR3 is TGTGCCAGCAGCTTAGGCGACCAGGGGGGGGCTTTCTTT. Translating it yields CASSLGDQGGAFF. Together with reference TRBV7-2 and TRBJ1-1, the CDR3 gives the full variable domain: GAGVSQSPSNKVTEKGKDVELRCDPISGHTALYWYRQSLGQGLEFLIYFQGNSAPDKSGLPSDRFSAERTGGSVSTLTIQRTQQEDSAVYLCASSLGDQGGAFFGQGTRLTVV.

This clonotype appeared a single time. The J gene is TRBJ1-2, the V gene TRBV6-2 or TRBV6-3; tentatively, D is TRBD1 (5 bases). The germline V and J ends were trimmed by 5 bases and 2 bases, with 9 bases remaining between them. The germline V gene encodes CDR1 MNHEY and CDR2 SVGEGT. This CDR3 spans 13 amino acids. The CDR3, as DNA: TGTGCCAGCAGTGAGACAGAAAACTATGGCTACACCTTC. Translated: CASSETENYGYTF.

A few counts support this clonotype. This chain connects TRBV5-1 to TRBJ2-1, with D maybe TRBD1 (6 bases). The germline V gene encodes CDR1 SGHRS and CDR2 YFSETQ. Trimming pared 3 bases from V and 6 bases from J, leaving 13 bases between. The CDR3 is 14 amino acids. DNA of the CDR3: TGCGCCAGCAGCTCCTCGACAGGCGCCAATGAGCAGTTCTTC. Translated, it gives CASSSSTGANEQFF.

The V gene is TRBV7-9, the J gene TRBJ2-1; 11 bases match TRBD2. V shed 1 base and J 8 bases; nucleotides not matched to a gene: 4. Germline V gene lookup returns CDR1 SEHNR and CDR2 FQNEAQ (reference sequence). This CDR3 region has 15 residues. CDR3 coding DNA: TGTGCCAGCAGCTTAGATAGCGGGGGGGGCTATGAGCAGTTCTTC. Amino acids: CASSLDSGGGYEQFF.

This clonotype was recorded many times. The rearrangement uses TRBV29-1 and TRBJ2-3; D possibly uses TRBD1 or TRBD2 (5 bases each). V lost 6 bases and J 5 bases, leaving 12 bases between the germline ends. The CDR3 covers 12 residues. Germline-derived CDR1 and CDR2 are SQVTM and ANQGSEA. As DNA, the CDR3 is TGCAGCGTGGGACCTATGGGAGATACGCAGTATTTT. Amino acids: CSVGPMGDTQYF.

The chain employs TRBV3-1 and TRBJ2-5; 7 positions agree with TRBD1. Germline assignment: CDR1 LGHDT and CDR2 YNNKEL (reference sequence). The CDR3 contains 20 residues. The V gene end was trimmed by 1 base and the J gene end by 1 base; junction bases not matched to a gene: 18. As DNA, the CDR3 is TGTGCCAGCAGCCAAGTCGGGGCCGACAGGGTCCCTCGAATCCAAGAGACCCAGTACTTC. Translated: CASSQVGADRVPRIQETQYF.

This clonotype was observed a handful of times. J is TRBJ2-5 and V is TRBV12-3 or TRBV12-4, with D perhaps assigned TRBD1 or TRBD2 (5 bases each). V lost 7 bases and J lost 1, with 16 bases in between. The CDR3 consists of 15 residues. This CDR3 is CASTTGASLQETQYF. Here the CDR3 DNA reads TGTGCCAGCACCACCGGGGCCTCTCTCCAAGAGACCCAGTACTTC.

The rearrangement joins TRBV20-1 to TRBJ2-1, with D tentatively TRBD2 (5 bases). The assigned J gene may be wrong: the sequence end matches TRBJ2-7 better. The CDR3 is 15 amino acids. The V gene's germline CDR1 is DFQATT and CDR2 SNEGSKA (reference sequence). Here the CDR3 DNA reads TGCAGTGCTAGAGGGTCGGGGAGCTCCTACAATGAGCAGTACTTC. Translation: CSARGSGSSYNEQYF.

The chain joins TRBV29-1 to TRBJ2-7; D is unclear. With 6 bases removed from V and 0 bases from J, the gap between germline ends came to 6 bases. CDR3 length: 11 amino acids. CDR1 is SQVTM and CDR2 is ANQGSEA in the germline V gene. The CDR3 protein is CSVLISYEQYF. Written as DNA, the CDR3 is TGCAGCGTACTGATCTCCTACGAGCAGTACTTC.

In DNA, the CDR3 is TGTGCCAGCAGTTACGAAACTCGTTGGTACGAGCAGTACTTC. This gives the protein CASSYETRWYEQYF. This chain connects TRBV6-6 to TRBJ2-5; D gene uncertain. The end of the DNA is better explained by TRBJ2-7, so the J call may be wrong. Per germline, CDR1 MNHNY and CDR2 SVGAGI (reference sequence). CDR3 size: 14 residues.

The sample holds a few counts of this clonotype. The J gene is TRBJ1-2, the V gene TRBV7-3; weak D call: TRBD1 (6 bases). Germline-derived CDR1 and CDR2 are SGHTA and FQGTGA. Trimming shortened V by 5 bases and J by 7 bases, and 20 bases separated the two germline ends. The CDR3 length is 15 residues. CDR3 DNA: TGTGCCAGCAGCCCAATAGGGGGGCGCGGAGGTGGCTACACCTTC. Amino acid sequence: CASSPIGGRGGGYTF.

The chain links TRBV10-2 to TRBJ2-4; D is ambiguous. The germline V and J ends were trimmed by 3 bases and 9 bases, with 9 bases remaining between them. This CDR3 region has 12 residues. From germline, CDR1 is WSHSY and CDR2 SAAADI. CDR3 amino acids: CASSDGVGIQYF. As DNA, the CDR3 is TGCGCCAGCAGTGATGGGGTCGGCATTCAGTACTTC.

This clonotype was counted a few times. This chain connects TRBV7-6 to TRBJ2-3, with D unclear. With 1 base removed from V and 6 bases from J, the gap between germline ends came to 8 bases. This CDR3 has 13 residues. The germline CDR1 and CDR2 sequences are SGHVS and FNYEAQ. CDR3 coding DNA: TGTGCCAGCAGCTTAGGGTACAGTGATACGCAGTATTTT. It codes for CASSLGYSDTQYF.

The chain combines TRBV7-9 with TRBJ2-5, with D unresolved. The CDR3 runs 16 residues. Germline V gene data show CDR1 as SEHNR and CDR2 as FQNEAQ (reference sequence). V was cut by 0 bases and J by 2 bases, with 13 bases left in between. This chain's CDR3 is CASSLANWSSQETQYF. DNA for the CDR3: TGTGCCAGCAGCTTAGCCAATTGGTCAAGTCAAGAGACCCAGTACTTC.

This clonotype was recorded a few times. The gene calls are TRBV25-1 and TRBJ2-7; 7 bases match TRBD1. The CDR3 length is 13 residues. CDR1 and CDR2 (germline): MGHDK, SYGVNS. V gave up 8 bases and J gave up 3 bases; unmatched junction bases: 7. The CDR3 nucleotides read TGTGCCAGCCGCTCCCGGGACAGCTACGAGCAGTACTTC. This sequence encodes CASRSRDSYEQYF.

The chain is built from TRBV29-1 and TRBJ2-1; D tentatively reads TRBD1 or TRBD2 (5 bases each). This CDR3 comprises 14 residues. Trimming left V 3 bases short and J 0 bases short, with 9 bases between. The germline gives CDR1 SQVTM, CDR2 ANQGSEA. The CDR3 spells CSVDRESSYNEQFF. For the CDR3, the DNA is TGCAGCGTTGACAGGGAGAGCTCCTACAATGAGCAGTTCTTC.

There are a few counts of this clonotype. The chain uses TRBV7-9 and TRBJ2-7; maybe TRBD2 (6 bases). The V end lost 5 bases, the J end lost 2 bases, and 13 bases lay between the germline ends. Germline-derived CDR1 and CDR2 are SEHNR and FQNEAQ (reference sequence). The CDR3 runs to 14 residues. This chain's CDR3 is CASSRVGEAYEQYF. In DNA form, the CDR3 reads TGTGCCAGCAGCCGGGTAGGGGAGGCCTACGAGCAGTACTTC.

For this clonotype: Sequence at one end of the junction differs from germline and may be a read error. This rearrangement joins TRBV5-1 to TRBJ2-2, with 7 bases aligning to TRBD1. The CDR3 runs 18 residues. Germline V gene lookup returns CDR1 SGHRS and CDR2 YFSETQ. The CDR3 loop is CDSSFKGAPGLATGELFF. The CDR3 DNA sequence: TGCGACAGCAGCTTTAAGGGGGCGCCAGGACTCGCCACCGGGGAGCTGTTTTTT.